This T cell receptor beta chain was sequenced in a study of stem cell transplantation in POMP-related autoinflammatory disease. In the study overall: Impaired MHC class I-dependent CD8+ differentiation was hypothesized from defective thymoproteasomes. Findings and caveats of the study: In PRAID patients, the number of distinct TRB V-J gene pairings was restricted.

V lost 4 bases to trimming and J lost 4 bases; unmatched junction nucleotides: 0. CDR1 is SQVTM and CDR2 is ANQGSEA in the germline V gene. The CDR3 covers 11 residues. Assay: immunoSEQ multiplex PCR; the TCRdb copy retains only in-frame clones and omits some. The data hold roughly 32,000 clones, with 70% to 90% observed a single time. To note about this clone: Antigen: not known.

The chain has TRBV29-1 and TRBJ2-5; TRBD2 agrees at 7 bases. The input for sequencing was CD4+ T cells from PBMCs, taken before stem cell transplantation. The source is a human donor with POMP-related autoinflammation and immune dysregulation (PRAID). The CDR3: CSVVAGETQYF. The CDR3 DNA follows: TGCAGCGTTGTAGCGGGAGAGACCCAGTACTTC.